This T cell receptor beta chain emerged from a study of T cells after yellow fever vaccination. CDR1 and CDR2 from the germline V gene are KGHSH and LQKENI. The CDR3 length is 16 residues. V was pared by 5 bases and J by 5 bases, with 18 bases between. This clonotype was counted many times. TCRdb recomputed calls from the 5' RACE reads with MiXCR, one row per CDR3 protein. Among almost 70,000 distinct CDR3 sequences listed, 4.5% to 7.5% were seen once. The sequence derives from a young man who received the YFV17D yellow fever vaccine. The V gene is TRBV18, the J gene TRBJ1-4, with a possible D match to TRBD1 (6 bases). The material sequenced was CD4+ T cells sorted from PBMCs, taken around 16 days after the first yellow fever vaccination. DNA of the CDR3: TGTGCCAGCTCAGCCACCCCACAGGGCGGGAATGAAAAACTGTTTTTT. It encodes CASSATPQGGNEKLFF. Full variable domain (outside the CDR3, taken from reference TRBV18 and TRBJ1-4): NAGVMQNPRHLVRRRGQEARLRCSPMKGHSHVYWYRQLPEEGLKFMVYLQKENIIDESGMPKERFSAEFPKEGPSILRIQQVVRGDSAAYFCASSATPQGGNEKLFFGSGTQLSVL.